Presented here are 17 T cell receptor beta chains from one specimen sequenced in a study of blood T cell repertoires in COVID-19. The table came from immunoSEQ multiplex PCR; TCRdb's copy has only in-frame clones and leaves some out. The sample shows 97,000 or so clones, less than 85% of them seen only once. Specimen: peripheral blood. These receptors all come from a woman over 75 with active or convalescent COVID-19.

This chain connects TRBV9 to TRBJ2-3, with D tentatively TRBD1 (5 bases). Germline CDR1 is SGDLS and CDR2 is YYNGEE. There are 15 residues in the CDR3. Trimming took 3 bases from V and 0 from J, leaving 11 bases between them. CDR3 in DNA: TGTGCCAGCAGCGGAAGGGGAACCAGCACAGATACGCAGTATTTT. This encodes CASSGRGTSTDTQYF.

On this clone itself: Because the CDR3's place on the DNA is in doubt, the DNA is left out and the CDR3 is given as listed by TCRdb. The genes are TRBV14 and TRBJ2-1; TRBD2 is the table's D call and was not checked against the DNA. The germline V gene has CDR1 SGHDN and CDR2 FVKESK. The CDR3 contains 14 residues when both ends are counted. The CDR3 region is CASSQDWASGIVFF.

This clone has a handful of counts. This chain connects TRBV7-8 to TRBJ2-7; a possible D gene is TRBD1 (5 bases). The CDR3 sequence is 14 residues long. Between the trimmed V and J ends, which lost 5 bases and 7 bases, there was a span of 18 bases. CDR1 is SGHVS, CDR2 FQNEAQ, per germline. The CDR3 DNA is TGTGCCAGCAGCCCAGGGTGGGCCTTGGAGGAGCAGTACTTC. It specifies CASSPGWALEEQYF.

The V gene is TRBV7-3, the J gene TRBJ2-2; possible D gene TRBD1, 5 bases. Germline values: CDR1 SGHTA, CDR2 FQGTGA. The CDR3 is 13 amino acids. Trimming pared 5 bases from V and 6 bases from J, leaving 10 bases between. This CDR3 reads CASSPRVSGELFF. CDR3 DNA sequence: TGTGCCAGCAGCCCCAGGGTATCCGGGGAGCTGTTTTTT.

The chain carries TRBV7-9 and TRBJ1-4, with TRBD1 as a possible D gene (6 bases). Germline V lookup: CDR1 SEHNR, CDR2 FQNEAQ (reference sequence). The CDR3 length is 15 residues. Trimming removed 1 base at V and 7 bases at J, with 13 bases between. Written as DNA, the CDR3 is TGTGCCAGCAGCTTAGATGGGGGCCCCGGTGAAAAACTGTTTTTT. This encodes CASSLDGGPGEKLFF.

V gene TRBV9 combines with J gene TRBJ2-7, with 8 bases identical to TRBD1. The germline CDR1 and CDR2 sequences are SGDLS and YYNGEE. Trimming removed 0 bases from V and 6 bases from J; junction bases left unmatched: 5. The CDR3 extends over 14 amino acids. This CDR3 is CASSVGQGFAEQYF. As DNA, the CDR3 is TGTGCCAGCAGCGTAGGACAGGGGTTTGCCGAGCAGTACTTC. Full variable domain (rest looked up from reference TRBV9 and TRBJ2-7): DSGVTQTPKHLITATGQRVTLRCSPRSGDLSVYWYQQSLDQGLQFLIQYYNGEERAKGNILERFSAQQFPDLHSELNLSSLELGDSALYFCASSVGQGFAEQYFGPGTRLTVT.

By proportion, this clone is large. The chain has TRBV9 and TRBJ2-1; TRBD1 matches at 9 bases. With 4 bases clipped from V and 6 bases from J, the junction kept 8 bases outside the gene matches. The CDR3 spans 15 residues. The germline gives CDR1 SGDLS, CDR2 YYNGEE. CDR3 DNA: TGTGCCAGCAGCACCTCCGGGACAGGGACCAATGAGCAGTTCTTC. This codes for CASSTSGTGTNEQFF.

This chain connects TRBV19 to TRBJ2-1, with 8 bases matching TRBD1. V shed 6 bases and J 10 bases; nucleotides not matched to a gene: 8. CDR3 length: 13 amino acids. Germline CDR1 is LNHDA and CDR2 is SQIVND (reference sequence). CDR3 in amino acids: CASSDTGGGEQFF. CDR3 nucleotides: TGTGCCAGTAGCGACACAGGGGGAGGAGAGCAGTTCTTC.

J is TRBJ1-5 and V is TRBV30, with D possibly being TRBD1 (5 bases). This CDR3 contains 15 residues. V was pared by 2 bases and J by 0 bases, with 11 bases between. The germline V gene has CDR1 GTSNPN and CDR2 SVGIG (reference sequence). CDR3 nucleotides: TGTGCCTGGAGTCGGGGGAGTATTAGCAATCAGCCCCAGCATTTT. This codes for CAWSRGSISNQPQHF.

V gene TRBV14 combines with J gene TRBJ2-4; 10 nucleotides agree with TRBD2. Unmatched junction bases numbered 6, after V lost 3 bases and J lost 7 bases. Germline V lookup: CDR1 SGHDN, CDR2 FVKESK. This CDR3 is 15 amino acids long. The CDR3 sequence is CASSQRTSGGNIQYF. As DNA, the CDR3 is TGTGCCAGCAGCCAGCGGACTAGCGGCGGGAACATTCAGTACTTC.

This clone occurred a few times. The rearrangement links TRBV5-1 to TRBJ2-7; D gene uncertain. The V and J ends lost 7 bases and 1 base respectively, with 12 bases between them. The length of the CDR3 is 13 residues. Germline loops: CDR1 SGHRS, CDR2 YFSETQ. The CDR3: CASHSQSSYEQYF. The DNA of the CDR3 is TGCGCCAGCCACAGCCAGTCGTCCTACGAGCAGTACTTC.

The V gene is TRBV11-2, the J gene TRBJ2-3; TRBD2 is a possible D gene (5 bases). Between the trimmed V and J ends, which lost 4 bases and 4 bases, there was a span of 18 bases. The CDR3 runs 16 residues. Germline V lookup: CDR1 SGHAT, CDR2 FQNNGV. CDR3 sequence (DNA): TGTGCCAGCAGCTCGGGGATATTGCTCGTTGCAGATACGCAGTATTTT. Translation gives CASSSGILLVADTQYF.

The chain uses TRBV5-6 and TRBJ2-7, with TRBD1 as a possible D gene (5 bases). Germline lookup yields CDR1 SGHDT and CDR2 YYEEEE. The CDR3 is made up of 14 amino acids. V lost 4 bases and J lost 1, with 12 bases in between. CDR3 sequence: CASSLQGISYEQYF. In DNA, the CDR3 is TGTGCCAGCAGCCTGCAGGGTATATCCTACGAGCAGTACTTC.

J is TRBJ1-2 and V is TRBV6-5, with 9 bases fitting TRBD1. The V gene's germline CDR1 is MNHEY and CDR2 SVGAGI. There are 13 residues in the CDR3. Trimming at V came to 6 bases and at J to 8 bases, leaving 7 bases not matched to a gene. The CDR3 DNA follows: TGTGCCAGCAGGCCTACAGGGGGCGCCGGCTACACCTTC. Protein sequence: CASRPTGGAGYTF.

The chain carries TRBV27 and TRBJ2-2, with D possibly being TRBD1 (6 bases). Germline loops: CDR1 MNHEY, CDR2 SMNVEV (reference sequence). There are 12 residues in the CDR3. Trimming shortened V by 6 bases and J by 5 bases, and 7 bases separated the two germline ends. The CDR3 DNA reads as TGTGCCAGCAGCAGGGGAACCGGGGAGCTGTTTTTT. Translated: CASSRGTGELFF.

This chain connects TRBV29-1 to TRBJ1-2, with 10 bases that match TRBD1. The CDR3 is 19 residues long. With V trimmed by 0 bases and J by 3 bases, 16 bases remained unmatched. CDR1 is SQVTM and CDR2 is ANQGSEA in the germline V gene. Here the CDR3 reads CSVEDTIYGPGQGYYGYTF. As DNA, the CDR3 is TGCAGCGTTGAAGATACCATCTACGGTCCGGGACAGGGGTACTATGGCTACACCTTC.

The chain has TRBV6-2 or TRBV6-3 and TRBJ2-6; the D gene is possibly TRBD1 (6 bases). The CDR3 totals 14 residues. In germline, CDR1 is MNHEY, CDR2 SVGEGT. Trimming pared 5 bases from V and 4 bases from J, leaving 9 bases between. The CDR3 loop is CASSTGSGANVLTF. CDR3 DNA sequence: TGTGCCAGCAGTACAGGGTCCGGGGCCAACGTCCTGACTTTC.